This TCR beta chain was sequenced during a study of identical twins. Study-level results: For cord blood, abundant beta clonotypes had fewer insertions, unlike memory repertoires, which showed none.

Regarding this clonotype: Antigen specificity is unknown.

From the 5' RACE reads, TCRdb called clonotypes with MiXCR, one entry per CDR3 protein. Altogether about 1.7 million distinct CDR3 sequences are present, around a third being singletons, with the ten largest covering about 0.25%. Trimming pared 4 bases from V and 12 bases from J, leaving 19 bases between. Germline values: CDR1 SGHRS, CDR2 YFSETQ. This CDR3 has 13 residues. Specimen: cord blood. This rearrangement joins TRBV5-1 to TRBJ1-2, with D perhaps TRBD1 (6 bases). The source of this sequence is a newborn girl in good health. The CDR3 here is CASSPNRVWGHTF. In DNA form, the CDR3 reads TGCGCCAGCAGCCCCAACAGGGTATGGGGCCACACCTTC.